A selection of T cell receptor beta chains follows, all from one sample in a study of shared clonotypes between healthy human individuals. The protocol was immunoSEQ multiplex PCR, while the TCRdb copy is restricted to in-frame clones and leaves out a portion. This sample yields millions of clones, of which roughly 94% are seen a single time; 0.13% belongs to the top ten. The sample was naive CD4+ T cells sorted from blood. The receptors were sampled from a man between 18 and 29 years old in good health. Each CDR3 is given with its conserved first and last residue. A D gene is named only where the DNA matches it firmly. Size is stated for part of the rows, as once, few or many counts, or as a class when the clone is expanded.

TRBJ1-1,14,TRBV6-5,-,TRBD1,TGTGCCAGCAGTCGGACAGGGTCGAACACTGAAGCTTTCTTT,CASSRTGSNTEAFF
TRBJ2-5,12,TRBV5-1,-,-,TGCGCCAGCAGCTTGGATAGAGAGACCCAGTACTTC,CASSLDRETQYF
TRBJ2-3,18,TRBV2,-,TRBD2,TGTGCCAGCAGGGGACCTGTCGGGACTAGCGGGGGTACAGATACGCAGTATTTT,CASRGPVGTSGGTDTQYF
TRBJ1-1,13,TRBV5-1,-,-,TGCGCCAGCAGCACGTCCGGGCCGACTAAAGCTTTCTTT,CASSTSGPTKAFF
TRBJ2-3,16,TRBV19,-,-,TGTGCCAGTAGTACGTTAATCGGGATATCAGCAGATACGCAGTATTTT,CASSTLIGISADTQYF
TRBJ1-1,18,TRBV1,-,-,TGCACCAGCAGACAAATCCTGTCCGGCGTGGGGAATAGGACTGAAGCTTTCTTT,CTSRQILSGVGNRTEAFF
TRBJ1-2,14,TRBV9,-,-,TGTGCCAGCACCCCCGAGGCAGCTAACTATGGCTACACCTTC,CASTPEAANYGYTF
TRBJ1-1,13,TRBV7-2,-,-,TGTGCCAGCAGCTCACAGGGAGTCGCTGAAGCTTTCTTT,CASSSQGVAEAFF
TRBJ2-3,11,TRBV6-5,-,-,TGTGCCAGCGGGACAACAGATACGCAGTATTTT,CASGTTDTQYF
TRBJ2-3,15,TRBV6-5,-,TRBD2,TGTGCCAGCACTAGGACTAGCGGATCCACAGATACGCAGTATTTT,CASTRTSGSTDTQYF
TRBJ1-2,16,TRBV18,-,TRBD1,TGTGCCAGCTCACCACTTCCGGACAGGGGGATCTATGGCTACACCTTC,CASSPLPDRGIYGYTF
TRBJ1-1,14,TRBV2,-,-,TGTGCCAGCAGCGAACAGGGTATGAACACTGAAGCTTTCTTT,CASSEQGMNTEAFF
TRBJ2-5,14,TRBV18,-,-,TGTGCCAGCTCACCTAGTAGACCTCAAGAGACCCAGTACTTC,CASSPSRPQETQYF
TRBJ2-3,14,TRBV10-1,-,TRBD1,TGCGCCAGCAGTGCACAACAGGGGAGAGATACGCAGTATTTT,CASSAQQGRDTQYF
TRBJ1-2,14,TRBV13,-,TRBD1,TGTGCCAGCAGCTTAGGCCTCACAGGGGAGGACTACACCTTC,CASSLGLTGEDYTF
TRBJ2-2,15,TRBV10-1,-,-,TGCGCCAGCAGCGGGGACTCCGCCGGCACCGGGGAGCTGTTTTTT,CASSGDSAGTGELFF
TRBJ2-1,15,TRBV30,-,-,TGTGCCTGGAGTAAGGGTCCGGGTACGGCCAATGAGCAGTTCTTC,CAWSKGPGTANEQFF
TRBJ1-5,14,TRBV5-6,-,TRBD1,TGTGCCAGCAGCTCGAACAGGGGGCAAGGGCCCCAGCATTTT,CASSSNRGQGPQHF
TRBJ2-7,15,TRBV7-9,-,TRBD1,TGTGCCAGCAGCTCTCCGGGACAGACCTCCTACGAGCAGTACTTC,CASSSPGQTSYEQYF
TRBJ2-7,17,TRBV2,-,-,TGTGCCAGCAGTGGGGGTTTTATGGCATCAGGCTCCTACGAGCAGTACTTC,CASSGGFMASGSYEQYF
TRBJ2-5,15,TRBV6-1,-,TRBD2,TGTGCCAGCAACGGACTAGCGGGGAGACAAGAGACCCAGTACTTC,CASNGLAGRQETQYF
TRBJ2-2,15,TRBV2,-,TRBD1,TGTGCCAGCAGGGGGACAGCCTCTTCCACCGGGGAGCTGTTTTTT,CASRGTASSTGELFF
TRBJ2-7,14,TRBV6-5,-,-,TGTGCCAGCAGTACCCCTGGGAGCTCCTACGAGCAGTACTTC,CASSTPGSSYEQYF
TRBJ1-1,12,TRBV6-5,-,-,TGTGCCAGCAGCCCTCGGGGGGCTGAAGCTTTCTTT,CASSPRGAEAFF
TRBJ2-7,15,TRBV6-1,-,TRBD1,TGTGCCAGCAGTGAAGCAGGGACAGTCGCCTACGAGCAGTACTTC,CASSEAGTVAYEQYF
TRBJ2-7,15,TRBV5-1,few,-,TGCGCCAGCAGCTCAGGAACAGGACCCTCCTACGGGCAGTACTTC,CASSSGTGPSYGQYF
TRBJ2-1,11,TRBV30,-,TRBD2,TGTAGCGGGAGCTCCTACAATGAGCAGTTCTTC,CSGSSYNEQFF
TRBJ1-5,14,TRBV19,-,-,TGTGCCAGTAAACAGCAGTATAGCAATCAGCCCCAGCATTTT,CASKQQYSNQPQHF
TRBJ2-5,13,TRBV4-1,-,-,TGCGCCAGCAGCCACGACAGGCAAGAGACCCAGTACTTC,CASSHDRQETQYF
TRBJ2-5,14,TRBV5-1,-,-,TGCGCCAGCAGCTTGGCACCTCCTCAAGAGACCCAGTACTTC,CASSLAPPQETQYF
TRBJ1-1,13,TRBV4-1,-,-,TGCGCCAGCAGCCAAAGACAGAGCGGAGAAGCTTTCTTT,CASSQRQSGEAFF
TRBJ1-4,14,TRBV6-5,once,-,TGTGCCAGCAGTCGCGACAGGAACGGGGAAAAACTGTTTTTT,CASSRDRNGEKLFF
TRBJ1-1,13,TRBV9,-,TRBD1,TGTGCCAGCAGCGTGACAGGGAGCACTGAAGCTTTCTTT,CASSVTGSTEAFF
TRBJ2-7,15,TRBV28,-,-,TGTGCCAGCAGTCCTGGGACAAGTTACTCCTACGAGCAGTACTTC,CASSPGTSYSYEQYF
TRBJ2-7,16,TRBV10-3,-,TRBD2,TGTGCCATCAGTGAGTCGTCTAGCGGGGGAGGTAGGGAGCAGTACTTC,CAISESSSGGGREQYF
TRBJ2-1,15,TRBV6-5,once,-,TGTGCCAGCACCACCACAGGGTCGGGAGGTGTTGAGCAGTTCTTC,CASTTTGSGGVEQFF
TRBJ1-2,13,TRBV6-1,-,-,TGTGCCAGCAGGGACCCCCCAGGGAGTGGCTACACCTTC,CASRDPPGSGYTF
TRBJ2-1,14,TRBV6-5,-,TRBD2,TGTGCCAGCTCGCGGGGGGCCTGGGTCGGCAAGCAGTTCTTC,CASSRGAWVGKQFF
TRBJ1-2,13,TRBV18,-,-,TGTGCCAGCTCCCCGGCTGAAAACTATGGCTACACCTTC,CASSPAENYGYTF
TRBJ2-7,14,TRBV6-6,-,TRBD2,TGTGCCAGCAGTTACCAGGGACTAGCGGACGAGCAGTACTTC,CASSYQGLADEQYF
TRBJ2-3,14,TRBV6-6,-,-,TGTGCCAGCAGTTTCCTCAGGGAGGCAGATACGCAGTATTTT,CASSFLREADTQYF
TRBJ1-1,14,TRBV15,-,TRBD1,TGTGCCACCAGCAGAGGACAGGGACGCACTGAAGCTTTCTTT,CATSRGQGRTEAFF
TRBJ2-5,13,TRBV29-1,-,-,TGCAGCGTTCGGGACACAAGCAGGGAGACCCAGTACTTC,CSVRDTSRETQYF
TRBJ1-1,13,TRBV30,-,-,TGTGCCTGGAGTGCCTCAGCAAACACTGAAGCTTTCTTT,CAWSASANTEAFF
TRBJ2-7,15,TRBV6-1,once,TRBD2,TGTGCCAGCAGTTCGCGACTAGCGGGAGTGGGTGAGCAGTACTTC,CASSSRLAGVGEQYF
TRBJ2-7,13,TRBV10-3,-,TRBD1,TGTGCCATCACCCCGACAGGGGGCTACGAGCAGTACTTC,CAITPTGGYEQYF
TRBJ1-2,13,TRBV28,-,-,TGTGCCAGCAGCCTGAGGGCCTCATATGGCTACACCTTC,CASSLRASYGYTF
TRBJ2-5,15,TRBV30,-,TRBD2,TGTGCCTGGAGCCCCGAACTAGCGGGGGAGGGGACCCAGTACTTC,CAWSPELAGEGTQYF
TRBJ2-2,15,TRBV7-2,-,TRBD1,TGTGCCAGCACCGGGACAGCCCTTAACACCGGGGAGCTGTTTTTT,CASTGTALNTGELFF
TRBJ1-6,14,TRBV10-3,-,-,TGTGCCATCAGTGCGTCCTTGGTGAATTCACCCCTCCACTTT,CAISASLVNSPLHF
TRBJ2-5,16,TRBV6-5,-,TRBD2,TGTGCCAGCAGTTACCGTACTAGCGGGATACAAGAGACCCAGTACTTC,CASSYRTSGIQETQYF
TRBJ2-7,14,TRBV7-2,-,-,TGTGCCAGCAGCTTAGGGGGGGCCCCAGGCGAGCAGTACTTC,CASSLGGAPGEQYF
TRBJ2-5,14,TRBV19,-,-,TGTGCCAGTAGTAAATCGAACAGTCAAGAGACCCAGTACTTC,CASSKSNSQETQYF
TRBJ2-2,16,TRBV11-2,-,-,TGTGCCAGCAGGGCAATAGGGGGGAGAAACACCGGGGAGCTGTTTTTT,CASRAIGGRNTGELFF
TRBJ1-6,14,TRBV6-6,-,-,TGTGCCAGCAGTCATTCTCCCGGGAATTCACCCCTCCACTTT,CASSHSPGNSPLHF
TRBJ2-7,15,TRBV27,-,TRBD2,TGTGCCAGCAGTTTAAGACTAGCGGGAGTCTCCGAGCAGTACTTC,CASSLRLAGVSEQYF